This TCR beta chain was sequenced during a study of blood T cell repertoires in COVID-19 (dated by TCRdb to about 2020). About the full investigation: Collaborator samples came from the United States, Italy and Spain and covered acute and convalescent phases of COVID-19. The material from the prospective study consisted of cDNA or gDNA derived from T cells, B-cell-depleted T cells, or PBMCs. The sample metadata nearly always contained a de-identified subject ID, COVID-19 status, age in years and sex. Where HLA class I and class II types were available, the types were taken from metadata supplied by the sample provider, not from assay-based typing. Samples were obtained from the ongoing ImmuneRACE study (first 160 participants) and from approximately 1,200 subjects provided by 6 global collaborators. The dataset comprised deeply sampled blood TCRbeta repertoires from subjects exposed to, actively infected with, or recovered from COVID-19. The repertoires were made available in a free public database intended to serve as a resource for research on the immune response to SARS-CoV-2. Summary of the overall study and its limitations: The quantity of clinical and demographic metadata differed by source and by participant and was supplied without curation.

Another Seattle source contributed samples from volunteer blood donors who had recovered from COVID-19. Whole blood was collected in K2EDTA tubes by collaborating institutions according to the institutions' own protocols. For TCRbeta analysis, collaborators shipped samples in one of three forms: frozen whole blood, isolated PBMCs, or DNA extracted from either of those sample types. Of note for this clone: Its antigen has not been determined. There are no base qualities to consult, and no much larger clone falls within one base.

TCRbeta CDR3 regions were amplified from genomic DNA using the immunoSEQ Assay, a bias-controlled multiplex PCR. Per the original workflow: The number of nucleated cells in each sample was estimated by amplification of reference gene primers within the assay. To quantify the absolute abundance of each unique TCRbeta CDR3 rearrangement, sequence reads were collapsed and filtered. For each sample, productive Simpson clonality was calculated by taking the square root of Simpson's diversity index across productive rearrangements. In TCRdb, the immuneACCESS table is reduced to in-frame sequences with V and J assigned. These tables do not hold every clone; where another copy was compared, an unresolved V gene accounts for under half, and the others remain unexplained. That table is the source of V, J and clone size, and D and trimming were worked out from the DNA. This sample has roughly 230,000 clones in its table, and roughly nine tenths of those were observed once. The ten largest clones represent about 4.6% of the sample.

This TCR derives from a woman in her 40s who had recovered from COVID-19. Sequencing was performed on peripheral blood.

The CDR3 region reads CASSPWDSGEKLFF. The nucleotides are TGTGCCAGTAGTCCTTGGGACAGTGGGGAAAAACTGTTTTTT. Recombination connected TRBV19 to TRBJ1-4; TRBD1 lines up with 7 middle nucleotides. The germline V gene (reference sequence) supplies CDR1 LNHDA and CDR2 SQIVND. The CDR3 runs 14 residues from the cysteine to the phenylalanine. Left in the record is the CDR3 DNA by itself, 42 bases read in frame from the first base. V is pruned by 5 bases and J by 8 bases, leaving 8 bases of the junction without a gene match.